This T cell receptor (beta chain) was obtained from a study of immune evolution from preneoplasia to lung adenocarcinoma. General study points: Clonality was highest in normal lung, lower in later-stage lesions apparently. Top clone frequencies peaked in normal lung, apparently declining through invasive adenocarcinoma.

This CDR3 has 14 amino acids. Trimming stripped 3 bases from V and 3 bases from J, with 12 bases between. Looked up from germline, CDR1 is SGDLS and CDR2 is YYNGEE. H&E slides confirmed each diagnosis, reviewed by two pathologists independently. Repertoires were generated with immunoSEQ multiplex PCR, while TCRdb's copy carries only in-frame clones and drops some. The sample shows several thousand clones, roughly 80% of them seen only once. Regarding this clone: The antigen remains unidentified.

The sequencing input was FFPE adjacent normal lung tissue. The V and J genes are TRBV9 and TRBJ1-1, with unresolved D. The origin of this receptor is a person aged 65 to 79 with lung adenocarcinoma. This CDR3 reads CASSDSSRDTEAFF. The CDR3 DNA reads TGTGCCAGCAGCGACAGTAGCCGGGACACTGAAGCTTTCTTT.